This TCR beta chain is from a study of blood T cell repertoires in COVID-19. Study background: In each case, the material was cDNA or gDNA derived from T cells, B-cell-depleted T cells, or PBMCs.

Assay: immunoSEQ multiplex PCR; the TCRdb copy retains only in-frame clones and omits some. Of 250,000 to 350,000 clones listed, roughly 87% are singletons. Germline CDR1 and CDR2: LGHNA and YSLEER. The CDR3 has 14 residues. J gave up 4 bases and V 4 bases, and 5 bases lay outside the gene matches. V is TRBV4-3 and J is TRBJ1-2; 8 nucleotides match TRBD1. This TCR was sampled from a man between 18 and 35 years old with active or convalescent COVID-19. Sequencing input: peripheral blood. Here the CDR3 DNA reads TGCGCCAGCAGCCCCGGGACAGGTCTCTATGGCTACACCTTC. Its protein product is CASSPGTGLYGYTF.